Listed below are T cell receptor beta chains from one sample, sequenced in a study of T cells of healthy individuals. Via MiXCR, TCRdb re-called the 5' RACE reads, giving one row per CDR3 protein. The sample has under 70,000 distinct CDR3 sequences; around 15% are singletons. The receptor set was obtained from a human donor in good health. Each CDR3 is given with its conserved first and last residue.

j_call,v_call,cdr3_aa
TRBJ2-1,TRBV11-1,CASSLLVGSRTYNEQFF
TRBJ2-5,TRBV29-1,CSVDRDRGQETQYF
TRBJ2-2,TRBV5-1,CASNEGSGTGELFF
TRBJ2-3,TRBV2,CASSEQGATDTQYF
TRBJ2-1,TRBV27,CASSAVLAALSSYNEQFF
TRBJ2-7,TRBV19,CASSPRGRAPYEQYF
TRBJ2-7,TRBV11-2,CASSFRTSTGLTQSYEQYF
TRBJ1-2,TRBV7-9,CASSRTGLNYGYTF
TRBJ1-6,TRBV4-3,CASSQEGDSGSPLHF
TRBJ1-2,TRBV6-5,CASTPREGVYGYTF
TRBJ2-6,TRBV27,CASTLRAGSGANVLTF
TRBJ1-3,TRBV20-1,CSASDRAISGNTIYF
TRBJ1-4,TRBV29-1,CSVGDRGANEKLFF
TRBJ1-1,TRBV30,CAWSRLNTEAFF
TRBJ1-2,TRBV18,CASSPLDTYGYTF
TRBJ2-2,TRBV2,CASSDAGLAGTGELFF
TRBJ1-5,TRBV24-1,CATSRQGAGNQPQHF
TRBJ1-2,TRBV3-1,CASSQDTRDYGYTF
TRBJ1-1,TRBV6-1,CASSEDLRIAFF
TRBJ1-1,TRBV5-1,CASSLDRLGDTEAFF
TRBJ2-7,TRBV19,CASSPHPGQEIAYEQYF
TRBJ2-3,TRBV29-1,CSVRTGITDTQYF
TRBJ1-2,TRBV29-1,CSVENSYYGYTF
TRBJ2-5,TRBV7-2,CASSLDWASGGAAETQYF
TRBJ2-1,TRBV7-9,CASNLDEQFF
TRBJ2-6,TRBV9,CASSPSPQGGGSGANVLTF
TRBJ1-1,TRBV29-1,CSVDPGTEAFF
TRBJ2-7,TRBV4-1,CASSQEPGLSGEQYF
TRBJ1-5,TRBV24-1,CATSRQGWNQPQHF
TRBJ1-3,TRBV5-1,CASSSTEGNTIYF
TRBJ2-7,TRBV5-6,CASSLGRYDNEQYF
TRBJ1-2,TRBV6-1,CASSERTGDGYTF
TRBJ2-3,TRBV20-1,CSAPEGQKDTQYF
TRBJ1-1,TRBV6-2/TRBV6-3,CASLDRMNTEAFF
TRBJ2-3,TRBV4-3,CASSRLAGVTDTQYF
TRBJ2-2,TRBV4-1,CASSRSPSGAGELFF
TRBJ2-5,TRBV2,CASVLEQRTRIYF
TRBJ1-2,TRBV3-1,CASSQVSYGYTF
TRBJ1-6,TRBV6-5,CASSYFWSGNSPLHF
TRBJ2-7,TRBV19,CASSPAGSREEQYF
TRBJ2-7,TRBV5-1,CASSLASGYEQYF
TRBJ1-4,TRBV11-1,CASSLAVGTTNEKLFF
TRBJ2-7,TRBV29-1,CSVGYGGSYEQYF
TRBJ2-3,TRBV19,CASREVRATDTQYF
TRBJ2-3,TRBV5-1,CASSPLAGTDTQYF
TRBJ1-5,TRBV7-8,CASSSSGFSARQPQHF
TRBJ2-1,TRBV2,CASGSRSGGVDEQFF
TRBJ2-2,TRBV25-1,CASSVLGGAGELFF
TRBJ2-7,TRBV9,CASSPGQGPSYEQYF
TRBJ2-7,TRBV5-6,CASSSGLAYEQYF
TRBJ1-1,TRBV12-3/TRBV12-4,CASSLASEAFF
TRBJ2-3,TRBV29-1,CSVEDLRWTSGRASTDTQYF
TRBJ1-3,TRBV3-1,CASSEMGGGFGNTIYF
TRBJ1-5,TRBV9,CASSVGMGRYSNQPQHF
TRBJ2-6,TRBV7-2,CASSRTVSSGANVLTF
TRBJ2-7,TRBV29-1,CSVQVSYEQYF
TRBJ2-5,TRBV29-1,CSAAKETQYF
TRBJ2-3,TRBV11-2,CASSRRVGGTTDTQYF
TRBJ1-3,TRBV19,CASTGFRFGNTIYF